This T cell receptor beta chain was recovered during a study of glioma-infiltrating T cells after dendritic cell vaccination. The overall study: Dendritic cells derived from monocytes and pulsed with autologous tumor lysate formed the vaccine.

Trimming pared 2 bases from V and 4 bases from J, leaving 26 bases between. Looked up from germline, CDR1 is MGHRA and CDR2 is YSYEKL. CDR3 size: 19 residues. Time point noted: after dendritic cell vaccination, including at tumor progression/relapse. Selection required adequate fresh-frozen tumor tissue plus more than two years' survival data. This clone has only one observation. Amplification used 60 V beta primers and 13 J beta primers. The table came from immunoSEQ multiplex PCR; TCRdb's copy has only in-frame clones and leaves some out. The table shows 100,000 or so clones, with about 85% occurring only once.

J is TRBJ2-5 and V is TRBV4-1; D might be TRBD1 (6 bases). This clonotype originated in a human donor with glioblastoma. Sample: blood, taken after dendritic cell vaccination. This CDR3 is CASSQPKEPGHLKRETQYF. The CDR3 DNA sequence: TGCGCCAGCAGCCAACCCAAAGAGCCGGGACACCTTAAGCGAGAGACCCAGTACTTC.